This T cell receptor beta chain derives from a study of siplizumab effects on memory and regulatory T cells (dated by TCRdb to 2018 to 2020). Describing the broader study: The effect of the anti-CD2 antibody siplizumab on alloreactive T-cell subsets was examined in allogeneic mixed lymphocyte reactions constructed from human PBMCs.

The library was prepared using the immunoSEQ multiplex PCR assay. About 10^5 TCR templates per sample were assayed by the deep sequencing platform. Genomic DNA extracted from sorted T cells was the material used for TCRbeta CDR3 sequencing. In the original analysis: Clonal analysis of TCRbeta CDR3 data was done in the R programming language. Comparing unstimulated samples against CFSE-low samples taken after the reaction was how alloreactive CD4+ and CD8+ clones were defined. Regulatory or non-regulatory origin was assigned to alloreactive CD4+ clones by matching of sequences to sorted unstimulated Treg and non-Treg repertoires. What TCRdb holds here is the immuneACCESS table cut down to in-frame rearrangements. Part of the clones is not present; checked against another copy, under half of the missing clones reflect an unresolved V gene, and the others are unexplained. V and J calls and clone size are those listed in that table; D and trimming were worked out from the DNA. This sample lists tens of thousands of clones; 80% to 95% were detected once. The top ten clonotypes cover roughly 7.1% of the sample.

Sorted unstimulated T cells, along with proliferating T cells recovered from mixed lymphocyte reactions, underwent TCRbeta CDR3 sequencing. Fresh whole blood from fewer than 11 HLA-typed healthy donors was used to isolate PBMCs. The CDR3, from cysteine to phenylalanine, totals 13 residues. The CDR3 DNA has 39 bases and is translated from base 1. The germline V gene provides CDR1 SGHVS and CDR2 FQNEAQ. The junction carries 9 bases between V and J, which are trimmed by 2 bases and 8 bases respectively. A note on this clone: Its specific antigen is unknown. No quality values exist for individual bases; no much larger clone is one base distant.

What the work shows at the level of the full study, not this receptor alone: Siplizumab significantly lowered the cumulative frequency of alloreactive sequences that could be traced to unstimulated CD4+ memory T cells. Because sequences at frequencies below about 10^-5 were poorly captured, only a minor fraction of alloreactive clones could be mapped back to unstimulated subsets. In reactions with siplizumab, an average of about 75% of mappable alloreactive CD4+ clones were Treg-derived, compared with 26.9% in control reactions. The suppressive function of proliferating Tregs from siplizumab cultures was not functionally confirmed. For roughly 80-96% of proliferating CD4+ or CD8+ clones, no naive or memory phenotype could be assigned. Greater diversity appeared to be present in unstimulated naive T cells than in memory T cells, and a substantial contribution to the alloresponse seemed to be made by naive cells.

Sequencing was performed on CD8+ T cells sorted from blood. This clonotype was obtained from a human donor in good health. The V and J genes are TRBV7-8 and TRBJ1-4; no D gene call is confident. CDR3 reads: CASSLRNTEKLFF. In nucleotide form, the sequence is TGTGCCAGCAGCTTACGGAACACCGAAAAACTGTTTTTT.